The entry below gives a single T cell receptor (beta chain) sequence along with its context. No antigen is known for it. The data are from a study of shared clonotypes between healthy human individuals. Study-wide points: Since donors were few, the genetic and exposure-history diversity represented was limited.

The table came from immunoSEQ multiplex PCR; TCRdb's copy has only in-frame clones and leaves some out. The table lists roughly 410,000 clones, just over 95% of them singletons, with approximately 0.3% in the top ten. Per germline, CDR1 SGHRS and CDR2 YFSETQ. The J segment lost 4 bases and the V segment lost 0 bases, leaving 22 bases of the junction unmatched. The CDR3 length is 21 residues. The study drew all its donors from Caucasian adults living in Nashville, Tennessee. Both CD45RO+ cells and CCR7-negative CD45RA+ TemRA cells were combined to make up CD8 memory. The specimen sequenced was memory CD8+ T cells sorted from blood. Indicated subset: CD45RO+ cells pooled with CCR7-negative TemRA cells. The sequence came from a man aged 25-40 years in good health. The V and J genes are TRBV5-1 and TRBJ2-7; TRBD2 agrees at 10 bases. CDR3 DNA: TGCGCCAGCAGCTTGGATTCCCGCGGACTAGCGGAAACCGTCCAAGGGTACGAGCAGTACTTC. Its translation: CASSLDSRGLAETVQGYEQYF.